This TCR beta chain was obtained from a study of T cell repertoires in cytomegalovirus infection. On the study more broadly: Researchers turned to recently identified HLA-C-restricted CMV epitopes as well as well-studied HLA-B-restricted ones. Both a matching HLA type and CMV infection were indicated by public TCR beta signatures. Findings and limits, study-wide: HLA-C-restricted CMV-specific TCR beta clonotypes prevailed in the ex vivo response. Individuals carrying CMV plus the relevant HLA were identified by cumulative frequency of public TCR beta families.

In the case of this clonotype: As yet, its antigen is unknown.

The germline CDR1 and CDR2 sequences are DFQATT and SNEGSKA (reference sequence). There are 15 residues in the CDR3. Trimming took off 0 bases at V and 7 bases at J, with 18 bases between the two ends. TCRdb re-called the reads through MiXCR, storing one row per CDR3 protein. The table includes 800,000 to 950,000 distinct CDR3 sequences, about 33% detected once. Material: cultured CD8+ T cells from PBMCs, obtained from culture after CMV antigen stimulation. The chain links TRBV20-1 to TRBJ1-2; D not resolved. This TCR was recovered from a human donor in good health (CMV status not recorded). Some clones in this sample may be carry-over from other donors' samples. CDR3 sequence (DNA): TGCAGTGCTAGAGATTATTTCGTAGGGCTTAGTGGCTACACCTTC. Translation: CSARDYFVGLSGYTF.